This T cell receptor (beta chain) was observed in a study of cytomegalovirus exposure and HLA in healthy donors. Study background: Ancestry clustering placed around four fifths of roughly 400 genotyped donors in the Caucasian-associated cluster.

Primers for the PCR totalled 60 Vbeta and 13 Jbeta. The repertoire was sequenced with immunoSEQ multiplex PCR; TCRdb's copy has only in-frame clones and lacks some. Among 100,000 to 150,000 clones listed, approximately 74% were seen once. This clone was picked up one time. What it binds is unknown. Whole-study results and caveats: Analyses of presence/absence relied on an assumption of roughly uniform sequencing depth across donors. A later analysis linked a missense DCLRE1C variant to TCR beta V- and J-gene trimming.

This clonotype originated in a man in his forties in good health and CMV-seropositive. Sequences were obtained from PBMCs.

CDR3 sequence reads: CASSLLGGAVDEQFF. CDR3 in DNA: TGTGCCAGCAGCCTCCTAGGGGGGGCGGTCGATGAGCAGTTCTTC. The chain is built from TRBV14 and TRBJ2-1; tentatively, D is TRBD2 (7 bases). This CDR3 has 15 amino acids. V was trimmed by 4 bases and J by 8 bases, leaving 18 bases between them. Looked up from germline, CDR1 is SGHDN and CDR2 is FVKESK.